This TCR beta chain was identified during a study of CD8+CD57+ T cells in acquired aplastic anemia. CDR3 length: 13 amino acids. Germline-derived CDR1 and CDR2 are MNHNS and SASEGT. Those patients picked for sequencing had displayed CD8+CD57+ cell expansion on flow cytometry. To note about this clonotype: At one end, the junction sequence differs from germline, possibly due to a read error.

Researchers used genomic DNA as the template to profile TCR beta VDJ and CDR3. TCRdb used MiXCR to reprocess the reads, holding one entry per CDR3 protein. The repertoire holds over 150,000 distinct CDR3 sequences, about 48% seen once, with more than 10% in the top ten. Sequenced material: sorted CD4+, CD8+, or CD8+CD57+ T cells (not recorded which) from PBMCs. This receptor was taken from a human donor with aplastic anemia. The rearrangement uses TRBV6-1 and TRBJ2-3; D is unclear. The CDR3 is CASSEALSNTQYF. CDR3 in DNA: TGTGCCAGCAGTGAAGCCCTGTCGAATACGCAGTACTTT.